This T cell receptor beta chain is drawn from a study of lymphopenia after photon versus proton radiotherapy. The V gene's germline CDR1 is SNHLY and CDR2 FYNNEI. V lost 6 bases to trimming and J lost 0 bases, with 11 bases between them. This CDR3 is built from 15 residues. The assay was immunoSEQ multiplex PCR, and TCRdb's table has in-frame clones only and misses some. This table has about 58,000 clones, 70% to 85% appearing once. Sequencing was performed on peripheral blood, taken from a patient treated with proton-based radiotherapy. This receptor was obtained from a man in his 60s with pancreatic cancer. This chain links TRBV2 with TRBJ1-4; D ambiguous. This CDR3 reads CASSDYTTTNEKLFF. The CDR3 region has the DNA TGTGCCAGCAGCGACTACACAACAACTAATGAAAAACTGTTTTTT. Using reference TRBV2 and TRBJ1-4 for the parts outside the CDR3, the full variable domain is EPEVTQTPSHQVTQMGQEVILRCVPISNHLYFYWYRQILGQKVEFLVSFYNNEISEKSEIFDDQFSVERPDGSNFTLKIRSTKLEDSAMYFCASSDYTTTNEKLFFGSGTQLSVL.